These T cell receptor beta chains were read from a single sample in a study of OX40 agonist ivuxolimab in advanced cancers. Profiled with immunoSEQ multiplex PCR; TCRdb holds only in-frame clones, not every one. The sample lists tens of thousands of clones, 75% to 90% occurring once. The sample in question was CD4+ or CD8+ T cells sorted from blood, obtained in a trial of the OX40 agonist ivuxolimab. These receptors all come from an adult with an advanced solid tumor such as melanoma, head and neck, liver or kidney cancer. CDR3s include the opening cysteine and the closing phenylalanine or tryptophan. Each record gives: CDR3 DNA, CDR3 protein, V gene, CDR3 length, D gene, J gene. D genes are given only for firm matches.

DNA: TGCGCCAGCAGCTCTATGGCCCCACGGTCGGGCAGCTCGGACAGTTACAATGAGCAGTTCTTC; CDR3: CASSSMAPRSGSSDSYNEQFF; V: TRBV5-1; length: 21; D: .; J: TRBJ2-1
DNA: TGTGCCAGTAGCAGGCAGGGGAACTATGGCTACACCTTC; CDR3: CASSRQGNYGYTF; V: TRBV19; length: 13; D: .; J: TRBJ1-2
DNA: TGTGCCAGCAGCCAGGGACAGGGGTTAGAGCAGTACTTC; CDR3: CASSQGQGLEQYF; V: TRBV7-2; length: 13; D: TRBD1; J: TRBJ2-7
DNA: TGTGCCAGCTCACCTCGACAGGGGGAGGCGGCTGAAGCTTTCTTT; CDR3: CASSPRQGEAAEAFF; V: TRBV18; length: 15; D: TRBD1; J: TRBJ1-1
DNA: TGTGCCAGCTCACCAGGCTGGAACTATGGCTACACCTTC; CDR3: CASSPGWNYGYTF; V: TRBV18; length: 13; D: .; J: TRBJ1-2
DNA: TGTGCCAGCACAGGACAGACTAACTATGGCTACACCTTC; CDR3: CASTGQTNYGYTF; V: TRBV6-1; length: 13; D: .; J: TRBJ1-2
DNA: TGTGCCAGCAGCGGAGGACAGGGGGCCTACGAGCAGTACTTC; CDR3: CASSGGQGAYEQYF; V: TRBV7-2; length: 14; D: TRBD1; J: TRBJ2-7
DNA: TGTGCCAGCAGCTTAGCGTTACGGCCCGGGGATTCACCCCTCCACTTT; CDR3: CASSLALRPGDSPLHF; V: TRBV7-2; length: 16; D: .; J: TRBJ1-6
DNA: TGTGCCAGCAGCGGTAGCGGTGGAAACACCATATATTTT; CDR3: CASSGSGGNTIYF; V: TRBV6-5; length: 13; D: .; J: TRBJ1-3
DNA: TGTGCCAAAGCCAGGTTTGGGGGAAAGGTGAACACTGAAGCTTTCTTT; CDR3: CAKARFGGKVNTEAFF; V: TRBV19; length: 16; D: .; J: TRBJ1-1
DNA: TGTGCCAGCAGCTTAGCGCTCTTTTCGACTGTCGGGGGCTACACCTTC; CDR3: CASSLALFSTVGGYTF; V: TRBV7-2; length: 16; D: .; J: TRBJ1-2
DNA: TGTGCCAGCAGTGGGCCCGGGACAGGGGGCGGGAAGGAGTACTTC; CDR3: CASSGPGTGGGKEYF; V: TRBV25-1; length: 15; D: TRBD1; J: TRBJ2-7
DNA: TGTGCCAGCAGCTCGTTGGTAGTTAGCGGGACGATTTACGAGCAGTACTTC; CDR3: CASSSLVVSGTIYEQYF; V: TRBV7-2; length: 17; D: TRBD2; J: TRBJ2-7
DNA: TGTGCCAGCAGCTTAATGACAGGCCAAGAGACCCAGTACTTC; CDR3: CASSLMTGQETQYF; V: TRBV7-2; length: 14; D: .; J: TRBJ2-5
DNA: TGTGCCACCGGGACTAGCGGGAGAACCGGGGAGCTGTTTTTT; CDR3: CATGTSGRTGELFF; V: TRBV10-3; length: 14; D: TRBD2; J: TRBJ2-2
DNA: TGTGCCAGCAACAAAGACAGGAGCTCCTACGAGCAGTACTTC; CDR3: CASNKDRSSYEQYF; V: TRBV7-2; length: 14; D: .; J: TRBJ2-7
DNA: TGTGCCATCAGTGTGCAGGGACAGGGCTTTCAGCCCCAGCATTTT; CDR3: CAISVQGQGFQPQHF; V: TRBV10-3; length: 15; D: TRBD1; J: TRBJ1-5
DNA: TGTGCCAGCCGGCTTGCAGGGGGCCAACTTAGCAATCAGCCCCAGCATTTT; CDR3: CASRLAGGQLSNQPQHF; V: TRBV2; length: 17; D: TRBD1; J: TRBJ1-5